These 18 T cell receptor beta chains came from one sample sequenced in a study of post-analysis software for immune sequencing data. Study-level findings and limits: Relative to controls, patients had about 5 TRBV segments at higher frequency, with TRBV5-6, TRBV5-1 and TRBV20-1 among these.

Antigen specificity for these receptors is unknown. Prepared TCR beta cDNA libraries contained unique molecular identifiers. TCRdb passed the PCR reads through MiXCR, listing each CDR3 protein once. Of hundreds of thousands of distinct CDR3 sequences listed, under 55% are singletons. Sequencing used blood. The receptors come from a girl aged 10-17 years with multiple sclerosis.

CDR3 sequence reads: CASSWQLNSPLHF. The CDR3 nucleotides are TGTGCCAGCAGTTGGCAGCTTAATTCACCCCTCCACTTT. The chain couples TRBV27 to TRBJ1-6; D gene uncertain. This CDR3 comprises 13 residues. The germline gives CDR1 MNHEY, CDR2 SMNVEV (reference sequence). V lost 4 bases and J lost 6, with 7 bases in between.

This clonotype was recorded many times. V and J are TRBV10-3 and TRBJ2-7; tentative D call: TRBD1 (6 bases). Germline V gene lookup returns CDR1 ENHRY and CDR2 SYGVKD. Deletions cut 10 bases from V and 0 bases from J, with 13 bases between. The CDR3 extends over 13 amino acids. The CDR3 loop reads CASSTGSSYEQYF. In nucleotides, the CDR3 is TGTGCCAGTAGTACAGGGAGCTCCTACGAGCAGTACTTC.

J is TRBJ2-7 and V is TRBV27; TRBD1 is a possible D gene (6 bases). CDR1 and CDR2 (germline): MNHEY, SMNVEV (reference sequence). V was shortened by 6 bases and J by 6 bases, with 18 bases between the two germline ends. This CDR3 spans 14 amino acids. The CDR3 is CASRSNREYGEQYF. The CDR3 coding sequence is TGTGCCAGCAGATCCAACAGGGAATATGGCGAGCAGTACTTC.

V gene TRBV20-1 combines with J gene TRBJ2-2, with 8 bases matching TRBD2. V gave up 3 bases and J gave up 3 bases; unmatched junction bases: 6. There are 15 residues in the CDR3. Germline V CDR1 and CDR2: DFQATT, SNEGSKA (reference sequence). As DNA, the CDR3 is TGCAGTGCTAGTGATGGAGCGGGAGACACCGGGGAGCTGTTTTTT. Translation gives CSASDGAGDTGELFF.

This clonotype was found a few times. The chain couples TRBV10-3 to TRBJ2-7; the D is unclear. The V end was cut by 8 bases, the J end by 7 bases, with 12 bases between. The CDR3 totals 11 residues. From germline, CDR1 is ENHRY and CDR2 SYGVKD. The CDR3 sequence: CAIGRLSEQYF. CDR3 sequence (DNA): TGTGCCATCGGGCGACTTTCTGAGCAGTACTTC.

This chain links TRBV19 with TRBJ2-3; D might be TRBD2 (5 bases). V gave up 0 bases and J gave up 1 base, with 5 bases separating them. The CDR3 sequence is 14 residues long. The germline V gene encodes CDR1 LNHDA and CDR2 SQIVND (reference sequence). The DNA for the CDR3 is TGTGCCAGTAGTATAGAAGCGGGCACAGATACGCAGTATTTT. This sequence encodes CASSIEAGTDTQYF.

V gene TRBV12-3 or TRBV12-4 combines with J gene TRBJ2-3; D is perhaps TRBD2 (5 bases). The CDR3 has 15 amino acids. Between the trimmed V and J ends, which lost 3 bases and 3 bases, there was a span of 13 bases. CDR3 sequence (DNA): TGTGCCAGCAGTTTTTTCCAGCGGCTGACAGATACGCAGTATTTT. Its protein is CASSFFQRLTDTQYF.

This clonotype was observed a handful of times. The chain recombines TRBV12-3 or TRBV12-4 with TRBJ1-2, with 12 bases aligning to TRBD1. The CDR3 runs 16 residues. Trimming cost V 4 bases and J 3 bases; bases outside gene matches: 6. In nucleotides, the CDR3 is TGTGCCAGCAGTTGGGACAGGGGGCAAGAGTACTATGGCTACACCTTC. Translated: CASSWDRGQEYYGYTF.

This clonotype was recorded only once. CDR3 amino acids: CAITRGNPYEQYF. The DNA for the CDR3 is TGTGCCATCACCCGGGGGAATCCCTACGAGCAGTACTTC. The chain has TRBV28 and TRBJ2-5, with a tentative D call TRBD2 (6 bases). Judging by the DNA end, TRBJ2-7 fits better; the J call may be wrong. From germline, CDR1 is MDHEN and CDR2 SYDVKM. The CDR3 contains 13 residues.

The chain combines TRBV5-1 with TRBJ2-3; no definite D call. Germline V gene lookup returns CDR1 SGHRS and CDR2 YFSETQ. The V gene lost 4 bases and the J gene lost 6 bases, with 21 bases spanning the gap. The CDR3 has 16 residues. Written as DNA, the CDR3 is TGCGCCAGCAGCCCAGACTCCCTACCCCCCCTGGATACGCAGTATTTT. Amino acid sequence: CASSPDSLPPLDTQYF.

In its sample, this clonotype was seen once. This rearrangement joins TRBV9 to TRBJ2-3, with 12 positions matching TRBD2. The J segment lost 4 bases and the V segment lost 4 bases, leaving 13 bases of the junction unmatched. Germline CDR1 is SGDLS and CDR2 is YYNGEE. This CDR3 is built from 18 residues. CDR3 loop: CASSSYPPGLAGPDTQYF. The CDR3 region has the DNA TGTGCCAGCAGCTCCTATCCCCCCGGACTAGCGGGACCAGATACGCAGTATTTT.

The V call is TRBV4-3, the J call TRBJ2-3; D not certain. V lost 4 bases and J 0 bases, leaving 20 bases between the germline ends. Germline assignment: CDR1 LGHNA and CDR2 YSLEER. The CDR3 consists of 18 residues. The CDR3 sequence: CASSLRLPSTTSTDTQYF. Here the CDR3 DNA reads TGCGCCAGCAGCCTGAGATTACCGTCCACCACTAGCACAGATACGCAGTATTTT.

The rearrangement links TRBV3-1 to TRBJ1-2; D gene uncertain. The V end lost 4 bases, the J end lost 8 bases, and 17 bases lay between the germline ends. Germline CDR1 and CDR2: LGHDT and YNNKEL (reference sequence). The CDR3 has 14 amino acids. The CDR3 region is CASSRLGRREGYTF. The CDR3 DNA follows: TGTGCCAGCAGCCGGCTCGGCAGACGTGAGGGCTACACCTTC.

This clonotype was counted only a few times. The CDR3 loop reads CASSPPGTGISYEQYF. The DNA of the CDR3 is TGTGCCAGCAGTCCGCCAGGGACAGGGATATCCTACGAGCAGTACTTC. The J gene is TRBJ2-7, the V gene TRBV12-3 or TRBV12-4; TRBD1 matches 9 bases. V lost 5 bases to trimming and J lost 1 base; unmatched junction nucleotides: 9. This CDR3 comprises 16 residues.

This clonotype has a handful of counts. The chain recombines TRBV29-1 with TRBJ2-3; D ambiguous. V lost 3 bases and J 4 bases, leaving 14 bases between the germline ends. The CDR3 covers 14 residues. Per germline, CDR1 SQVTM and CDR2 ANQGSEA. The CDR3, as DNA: TGCAGCGTTGATCGGATCAATACCGCAGATACGCAGTATTTT. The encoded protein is CSVDRINTADTQYF.

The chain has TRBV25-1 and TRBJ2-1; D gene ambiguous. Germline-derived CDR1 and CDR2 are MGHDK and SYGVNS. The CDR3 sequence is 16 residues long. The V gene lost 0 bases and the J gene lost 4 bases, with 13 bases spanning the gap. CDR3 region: CASSEYLRQPYNEQFF. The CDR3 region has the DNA TGTGCCAGCAGTGAATATCTCAGGCAGCCTTACAATGAGCAGTTCTTC.

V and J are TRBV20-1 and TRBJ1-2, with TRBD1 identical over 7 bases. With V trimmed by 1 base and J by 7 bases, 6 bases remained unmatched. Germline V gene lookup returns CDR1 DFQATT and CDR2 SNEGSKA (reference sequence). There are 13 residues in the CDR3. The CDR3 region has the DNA TGCAGTGCTAGAGTTGAGGGGGCTGGTGGCTACACCTTC. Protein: CSARVEGAGGYTF.

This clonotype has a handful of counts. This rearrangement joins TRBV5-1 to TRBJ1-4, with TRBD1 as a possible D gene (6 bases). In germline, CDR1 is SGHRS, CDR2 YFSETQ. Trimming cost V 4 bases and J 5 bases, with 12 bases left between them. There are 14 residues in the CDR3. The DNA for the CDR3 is TGCGCCAGCAGCCAGGGGCAGACAAATGAAAAACTGTTTTTT. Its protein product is CASSQGQTNEKLFF.